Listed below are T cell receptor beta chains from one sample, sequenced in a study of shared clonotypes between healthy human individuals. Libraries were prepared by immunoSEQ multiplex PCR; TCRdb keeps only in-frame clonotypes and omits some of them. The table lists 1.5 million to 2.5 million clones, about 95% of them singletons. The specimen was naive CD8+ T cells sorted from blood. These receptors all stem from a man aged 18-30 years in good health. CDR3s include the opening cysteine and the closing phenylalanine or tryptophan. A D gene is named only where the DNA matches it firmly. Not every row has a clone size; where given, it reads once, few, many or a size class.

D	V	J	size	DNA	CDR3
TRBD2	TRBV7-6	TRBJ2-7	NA	TGTGCCAGCAGCTTTCTGGCGGGAGGAAACGAGCAGTACTTC	CASSFLAGGNEQYF
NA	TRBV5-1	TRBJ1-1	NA	TGCGCCAGCAGCCAAGACTGGCCCCAGAACACTGAAGCTTTCTTT	CASSQDWPQNTEAFF
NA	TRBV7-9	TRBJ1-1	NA	TGTGCCAGCAGCTCACCGGGCGGCGGTGAAGCTTTCTTT	CASSSPGGGEAFF
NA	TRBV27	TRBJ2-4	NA	TGTGCCAGCAGTTTGTTCGGGAATAGGGCCAAAAACATTCAGTACTTC	CASSLFGNRAKNIQYF
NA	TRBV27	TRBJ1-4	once	TGTGCCAGCAGTTTCGGGGGAGCTAATGAAAAACTGTTTTTT	CASSFGGANEKLFF
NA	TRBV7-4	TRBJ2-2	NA	TGTGCCAGCAGCCCCAGCAGGGTCGAGGTGAACGGGGAGCTGTTTTTT	CASSPSRVEVNGELFF
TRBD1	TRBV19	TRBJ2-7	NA	TGTGCCAGTAGTATGTCTTCGGGGACAGGGGTCTACGAGCAGTACTTC	CASSMSSGTGVYEQYF
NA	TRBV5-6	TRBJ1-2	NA	TGTGCCAGCAGCCTCCTTCTCTCGGACAGCCAAGGTGGCTATGGCTACACCTTC	CASSLLLSDSQGGYGYTF
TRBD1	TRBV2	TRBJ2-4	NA	TGTGCCAGCAGTGGACAGGGTTTGTCGAACATTCAGTACTTC	CASSGQGLSNIQYF
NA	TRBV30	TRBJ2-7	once	TGTGCCTGGATGGGGGTACGATACAGCTCCTACGAGCAGTACTTC	CAWMGVRYSSYEQYF